Presented here are 19 T cell receptor beta chains from one specimen sequenced in a study of T-cell memory formation after mild COVID-19. In TCRdb, the 5' RACE reads were re-called with MiXCR into one record per CDR3 protein. The repertoire has under 250,000 distinct CDR3 sequences, just over 9.5% of them found once; the top ten carry roughly 4%. The sequencing sample was made of PBMCs or a T cell subset sorted from them (not recorded which). The receptors originated from a young man who had mild COVID-19 (a few samples of this study predate the infection). Cell type and time point are not known.

This clonotype was recorded at least ten times. The V and J genes are TRBV7-2 and TRBJ2-2; no clear D gene. The CDR3 sequence is 14 residues long. CDR1 and CDR2 from the germline V gene are SGHTA and FQGNSA. Trimming removed 3 bases at V and 5 bases at J, with 10 bases between. CDR3 amino acids: CASSLHSGTGELFF. The CDR3 DNA sequence: TGTGCCAGCAGCTTGCACTCTGGGACCGGGGAGCTGTTTTTT.

This chain uses TRBV25-1 with TRBJ1-1; D is unresolved. Deletions cut 1 base from V and 3 bases from J, with 24 bases between. The germline gives CDR1 MGHDK, CDR2 SYGVNS. The length of the CDR3 is 19 residues. The CDR3 reads CASSESWWRLGGGDTEAFF. DNA of the CDR3: TGTGCCAGCAGTGAATCCTGGTGGAGGCTTGGCGGTGGGGACACTGAAGCTTTCTTT.

This clonotype was observed a few times. The chain uses TRBV6-6 and TRBJ2-5; no clear D gene. The CDR3 extends over 13 amino acids. V was cut by 8 bases and J by 1 base, with 11 bases left in between. Germline loops: CDR1 MNHNY, CDR2 SVGAGI (reference sequence). The CDR3 protein is CASVGFSQETQYF. CDR3 nucleotides: TGTGCCAGCGTCGGTTTTAGCCAAGAGACCCAGTACTTC.

This clonotype was seen many times. This chain uses TRBV10-1 with TRBJ1-1, with D hard to call. Germline-derived CDR1 and CDR2 are WNHNN and SYGVQD (reference sequence). The CDR3 sequence is 13 residues long. Trimming shortened V by 5 bases and J by 1 base, and 8 bases separated the two germline ends. The DNA for the CDR3 is TGCGCCAGCAGTTTTAACGGGAACACTGAAGCTTTCTTT. Its protein product is CASSFNGNTEAFF.

This clonotype was seen more than once but under ten times. The chain is built from TRBV6-9 and TRBJ2-2; D remains unclear. The length of the CDR3 is 18 residues. Trimming took 8 bases from V and 2 from J, leaving 24 bases between them. Germline V gene lookup returns CDR1 MNHGY and CDR2 SVAAGI. The CDR3, as DNA: TGTGCCAGCTTTTTCGGCGCGCACCAATCATTAAACACCGGGGAGCTGTTTTTT. Translating it yields CASFFGAHQSLNTGELFF.

The V gene is TRBV24-1, the J gene TRBJ1-2, with D unresolved. There are 14 residues in the CDR3. Looked up from germline, CDR1 is KGHDR and CDR2 is SFDVKD. V was cut by 5 bases and J by 8 bases, with 17 bases left in between. The DNA for the CDR3 is TGTGCCACCAGTGTAGGCCTTGTGGGAGACGGCTACACCTTC. Translation gives CATSVGLVGDGYTF.

Only a few counts were recorded for this clonotype. The J gene is TRBJ1-6, the V gene TRBV23-1, with a tentative D call TRBD1 (5 bases). TRBV23-1 is sorted into the ORF group, with uncertain function. This CDR3 comprises 13 residues. V was cut by 5 bases and J by 7 bases, with 9 bases left in between. The CDR3 loop is CASSTGLNSPLHF. CDR3 bases: TGCGCCAGCAGTACAGGTTTAAATTCACCCCTCCACTTT.

V gene TRBV12-3 or TRBV12-4 combines with J gene TRBJ2-3, with TRBD1 identical over 8 bases. The V gene end was trimmed by 7 bases and the J gene end by 5 bases; junction bases not matched to a gene: 11. There are 15 residues in the CDR3. CDR3 DNA: TGTGCCAGCACCTTAGCCCACAGGGGGTTAGATACGCAGTATTTT. Amino acid sequence: CASTLAHRGLDTQYF.

This chain uses TRBV4-2 with TRBJ2-7, with 7 bases lining up with TRBD1. Per germline, CDR1 LGHNA and CDR2 YNFKEQ. The ends lost 1 base at V and 2 bases at J; junction bases unmatched: 2. This CDR3 region has 14 residues. The CDR3: CASSQGQGAYEQYF. Here the CDR3 DNA reads TGTGCCAGCAGCCAAGGGCAGGGGGCCTACGAGCAGTACTTC.

This clonotype was counted at least ten times. This sequence joins TRBV10-1 and TRBJ2-3, with TRBD2 identical over 10 bases. Losses at the gene ends were 4 bases for V and 0 bases for J; bases not matched to a gene: 4. Germline V gene sequence: CDR1 WNHNN, CDR2 SYGVQD (reference sequence). CDR3 length: 16 residues. This chain's CDR3 is CASSAGLAASTDTQYF. CDR3 DNA sequence: TGCGCCAGCAGTGCCGGACTAGCGGCAAGCACAGATACGCAGTATTTT.

This clonotype appeared a few times. The chain is built from TRBV10-2 and TRBJ1-3; 9 positions agree with TRBD1. With 6 bases clipped from V and 4 bases from J, the junction kept 4 bases outside the gene matches. Germline V gives CDR1 WSHSY, CDR2 SAAADI. This CDR3 region has 14 residues. Here the CDR3 reads CASRQGAQGNTIYF. The DNA for the CDR3 is TGCGCCAGCAGACAGGGGGCACAAGGAAACACCATATATTTT.

This clonotype has a count of ten or more. The chain links TRBV5-1 to TRBJ2-1; D remains ambiguous. Germline CDR1 is SGHRS and CDR2 is YFSETQ. Trimming removed 7 bases from V and 2 bases from J, with 13 bases in between. This CDR3 has 14 amino acids. The CDR3 sequence: CASQGRDTYNEQFF. The CDR3 region has the DNA TGCGCCAGCCAAGGGCGAGATACCTACAATGAGCAGTTCTTC.

This clonotype turned up a few times. The chain carries TRBV6-2 or TRBV6-3 and TRBJ2-1; a possible D gene is TRBD2 (5 bases). The CDR3 extends over 14 amino acids. V was trimmed by 5 bases and J by 9 bases, leaving 17 bases between them. The germline V gene encodes CDR1 MNHEY and CDR2 SVGEGT. The CDR3 nucleotides are TGTGCCAGCAGTACCGGACTGGCCTGGGCTGAGCAGTTCTTC. This sequence encodes CASSTGLAWAEQFF.

For the CDR3, the DNA is TGTGCCAGCAGTGAAGGTGGGACAGCGAATCAGCCCCAGCATTTT. Its protein product is CASSEGGTANQPQHF. The chain joins TRBV6-1 to TRBJ1-5; TRBD1 matches at 7 bases. The trim removed 1 base at V and 4 bases at J, leaving 4 bases unmatched. The CDR3 is 15 amino acids. Germline loops: CDR1 MNHNS, CDR2 SASEGT.

The chain is built from TRBV6-2 or TRBV6-3 and TRBJ2-1, with 11 bases lining up with TRBD2. The CDR3 length is 18 residues. The V and J ends lost 7 bases and 2 bases, in that order; junction bases with no gene match: 13. From germline, CDR1 is MNHEY and CDR2 SVGEGT. The DNA of the CDR3 is TGTGCCAGCACCAAAGAGGCTAGCGGGGGGCTCACCTACAATGAGCAGTTCTTC. It specifies CASTKEASGGLTYNEQFF.

The chain is built from TRBV7-3 and TRBJ2-1; D possibly corresponds to TRBD2 (6 bases). The V end lost 3 bases, the J end lost 8 bases, and 11 bases lay between the germline ends. The CDR3 sequence is 13 residues long. Germline values: CDR1 SGHTA, CDR2 FQGTGA. Here the CDR3 reads CASSFGSGDEQFF. The CDR3 nucleotides are TGTGCCAGCAGCTTTGGCTCGGGGGATGAGCAGTTCTTC.

As to this clonotype: The junction departs from the called germline gene at one end, perhaps through a read error. The chain links TRBV7-7 to TRBJ2-3; weak D call: TRBD2 (5 bases). Germline V gene lookup returns CDR1 SSHAT and CDR2 FNYEAQ (reference sequence). The CDR3 is 12 amino acids. The CDR3 region is CASSVDGNTQYF. The CDR3 region has the DNA TGTGCTAGCAGCGTGGACGGGAATACGCAGTATTTT.

This chain joins TRBV7-2 and TRBJ2-5; 8 bases align to TRBD2. J was trimmed by 8 bases and V by 5 bases; bases with no gene match: 10. This CDR3 is 14 amino acids long. CDR1 and CDR2 from the germline V gene are SGHTA and FQGNSA. This chain's CDR3 is CASSPHPGGETQYF. For the CDR3, the DNA is TGTGCCAGCAGCCCACATCCCGGGGGGGAAACCCAGTACTTC.

For the CDR3, the DNA is TGTGCCATCAGGGGTCCCTCCTATGGCTACACCTTC. Translating it yields CAIRGPSYGYTF. V gene TRBV10-3 combines with J gene TRBJ1-2, with unresolved D. Germline loops: CDR1 ENHRY, CDR2 SYGVKD. Trimming stripped 6 bases from V and 4 bases from J, with 9 bases between. There are 12 residues in the CDR3.